The T cell receptor beta chain under discussion was sequenced for a study of T cells after yellow fever vaccination. Germline V gene sequence: CDR1 LGHNA, CDR2 YSLEER. Trimming cost V 4 bases and J 11 bases; bases outside gene matches: 19. CDR3 length equals 16 residues. A remark on this clonotype: Its antigen remains unknown.

TCRdb independently ran MiXCR on the 5' RACE reads; one entry per CDR3 protein. The sample holds 95,000 to 150,000 distinct CDR3 sequences, roughly 15% seen once. General study findings and limits: Most clones from primary vaccination were detected again post-booster (about 95% CD4, about 85% CD8).

The sequence was collected from a man between 18 and 29 years old who received the YFV17D yellow fever vaccine. Sequenced here: CD8+ T cells sorted from PBMCs, sampled 5 days after the yellow fever booster vaccination. This chain links TRBV4-3 with TRBJ1-1, with 7 bases identical to TRBD1. CDR3 sequence reads: CASSPTTQSGGGMAFF. DNA of the CDR3: TGCGCCAGCAGCCCTACTACCCAATCAGGGGGAGGAATGGCTTTCTTT.